The 22 T cell receptor beta chains in this list originate from one sample, sequenced in a study of T cells in localized non-small cell lung cancer. Profiled with immunoSEQ multiplex PCR; TCRdb holds only in-frame clones, not every one. This table has about 20,000 clones, 89% appearing once. Sequencing used peripheral blood, obtained before any cancer treatment. The receptors shown here come from a man aged 40 to 75 with stage I lung adenocarcinoma.

The chain links TRBV13 to TRBJ1-1, with 7 bases that match TRBD1. Germline trimming cut 1 base from V and 0 bases from J; bases unmatched to any gene: 23. Germline CDR1 is PRHDT and CDR2 is FYEKMQ (reference sequence). CDR3 size: 22 residues. CDR3 coding DNA: TGTGCCAGCAGCTTAGAGGCCCTTTTTGAGGCCAGGGGGGGATTAATGAACACTGAAGCTTTCTTT. Protein: CASSLEALFEARGGLMNTEAFF. The variable domain in full, with the rest retrieved from reference TRBV13 and TRBJ1-1, is AAGVIQSPRHLIKEKRETATLKCYPIPRHDTVYWYQQGPGQDPQFLISFYEKMQSDKGSIPDRFSAQQFSDYHSELNMSSLELGDSALYFCASSLEALFEARGGLMNTEAFFGQGTRLTVV.

This chain links TRBV14 with TRBJ2-5; D remains unclear. The CDR3 is 15 residues long. Germline CDR1 SGHDN, CDR2 FVKESK. Deletions cut 1 base from V and 1 base from J, with 10 bases between. This CDR3 reads CASSQGVRTQETQYF. The CDR3 DNA sequence: TGTGCCAGCAGCCAAGGAGTTAGAACCCAAGAGACCCAGTACTTC.

V gene TRBV19 combines with J gene TRBJ1-4; no definite D call. Germline assignment: CDR1 LNHDA and CDR2 SQIVND (reference sequence). The CDR3 is made up of 16 amino acids. The V end was cut by 0 bases, the J end by 8 bases, with 16 bases between. CDR3: CASSIDTGSEGEKLFF. The CDR3 region has the DNA TGTGCCAGTAGTATAGATACGGGGTCGGAAGGAGAAAAACTGTTTTTT.

The rearrangement uses TRBV5-6 and TRBJ1-2; 10 positions match TRBD1. CDR1 SGHDT and CDR2 YYEEEE come from the germline V gene. The CDR3 extends over 17 amino acids. Germline trimming cut 4 bases from V and 4 bases from J; bases unmatched to any gene: 13. This chain's CDR3 is CASSPALTGQGGYGYTF. The CDR3 DNA follows: TGTGCCAGCAGCCCAGCCCTTACAGGACAGGGGGGCTATGGCTACACCTTC. The full variable domain, with the rest looked up from reference TRBV5-6 and TRBJ1-2, is DAGVTQSPTHLIKTRGQQVTLRCSPKSGHDTVSWYQQALGQGPQFIFQYYEEEERQRGNFPDRFSGHQFPNYSSELNVNALLLGDSALYLCASSPALTGQGGYGYTFGSGTRLTVV.

V is TRBV27 and J is TRBJ2-5; tentatively, D is TRBD2 (5 bases). V was trimmed by 2 bases and J by 4 bases, leaving 14 bases between them. The CDR3 has 15 residues. Per germline, CDR1 MNHEY and CDR2 SMNVEV (reference sequence). CDR3 sequence reads: CASSLDGSRGETQYF. DNA for the CDR3: TGTGCCAGCAGTTTAGATGGGTCACGGGGAGAGACCCAGTACTTC.

The chain combines TRBV4-1 with TRBJ2-5; 7 bases are a match to TRBD1. Looked up from germline, CDR1 is MGHRA and CDR2 is YSYEKL. This CDR3 contains 14 residues. J was trimmed by 3 bases and V by 1 base; bases with no gene match: 2. Here the CDR3 DNA reads TGCGCCAGCAGCCAAGCCGACAGGGAAGAGACCCAGTACTTC. Amino acids: CASSQADREETQYF.

The rearrangement uses TRBV18 and TRBJ2-7; maybe TRBD1 (6 bases). Germline assignment: CDR1 KGHSH and CDR2 LQKENI. V lost 3 bases and J lost 7, with 19 bases in between. The CDR3 contains 15 residues. The CDR3 loop is CASSPRQGPLDEQYF. The CDR3 coding sequence is TGTGCCAGCTCACCTCGGCAGGGGCCCTTGGATGAGCAGTACTTC.

This clone was picked up a small number of times. The chain uses TRBV10-3 and TRBJ2-1; 9 bases match TRBD1. V was clipped by 3 bases and J by 8 bases; unmatched bases: 11. CDR3 length: 16 amino acids. Germline V CDR1 and CDR2: ENHRY, SYGVKD. This CDR3 reads CAISETGTGIFDEQFF. CDR3 nucleotide sequence: TGTGCCATCAGTGAAACTGGGACAGGGATTTTTGATGAGCAGTTCTTC.

The CDR3 DNA is TGTGCCAGCTCACCCTCCGTGACAGGCCCCAATGAGCAGTTCTTC. Its translation: CASSPSVTGPNEQFF. The genes are TRBV18 and TRBJ2-1; D might be TRBD1 (6 bases). The germline CDR1 and CDR2 sequences are KGHSH and LQKENI. Trimming took 3 bases from V and 6 from J, leaving 15 bases between them. The CDR3 has 15 residues.

The gene calls are TRBV27 and TRBJ1-2, with unresolved D. Germline values: CDR1 MNHEY, CDR2 SMNVEV (reference sequence). CDR3 length equals 13 residues. V was cut by 2 bases and J by 0 bases, with 4 bases left in between. The CDR3 DNA is TGTGCCAGCAGTTTAGCCACTAACTATGGCTACACCTTC. The encoded protein is CASSLATNYGYTF.

This clone was found a few times. The genes are TRBV18 and TRBJ1-1, with D possibly matching TRBD1 (6 bases). V was trimmed by 4 bases and J by 2 bases, leaving 20 bases between them. Germline CDR1 is KGHSH and CDR2 is LQKENI. This CDR3 has 17 amino acids. CDR3 region: CASSRETGGSVNTEAFF. CDR3 nucleotides: TGTGCCAGCTCACGCGAGACAGGTGGATCTGTCAACACTGAAGCTTTCTTT. Together with reference TRBV18 and TRBJ1-1, the CDR3 gives the full variable domain: NAGVMQNPRHLVRRRGQEARLRCSPMKGHSHVYWYRQLPEEGLKFMVYLQKENIIDESGMPKERFSAEFPKEGPSILRIQQVVRGDSAAYFCASSRETGGSVNTEAFFGQGTRLTVV.

The chain recombines TRBV4-1 with TRBJ2-7; 9 positions match TRBD1. There are 15 residues in the CDR3. The germline CDR1 and CDR2 sequences are MGHRA and YSYEKL. Trimming removed 3 bases from V and 7 bases from J; junction bases left unmatched: 10. The CDR3, as DNA: TGCGCCAGCAGCCAGGCGGACAGGGGACTTGGGGAGCAGTACTTC. Translating it yields CASSQADRGLGEQYF.

The gene calls are TRBV27 and TRBJ1-2; D perhaps matches TRBD1 (5 bases). Germline V gene sequence: CDR1 MNHEY, CDR2 SMNVEV (reference sequence). V was clipped by 5 bases and J by 4 bases, with 11 bases between them. The CDR3 runs to 13 residues. CDR3 region: CASSPGQSYGYTF. CDR3 bases: TGTGCCAGCAGTCCAGGACAAAGCTATGGCTACACCTTC.

Worth noting for this clone: The same CDR3 arises from other DNA sequences in this sample as well. This chain joins TRBV30 and TRBJ2-7; D uncertain. V was cut by 0 bases and J by 4 bases, with 7 bases left in between. Germline-derived CDR1 and CDR2 are GTSNPN and SVGIG (reference sequence). This CDR3 comprises 12 residues. CDR3 DNA: TGTGCCTGGAGTGTATCCGGTTACGAGCAGTACTTC. Translating it yields CAWSVSGYEQYF.

The table lists this clone with a few counts. The chain has TRBV15 and TRBJ2-3; the match to TRBD2 covers 12 bases. J gave up 2 bases and V 0 bases, and 6 bases lay outside the gene matches. The length of the CDR3 is 18 residues. Germline V gene data show CDR1 as LNHNV and CDR2 as YYDKDF (reference sequence). The CDR3 DNA follows: TGTGCCACCAGCAGAGAAAGGGGACTAGCGGGTTTCACAGATACGCAGTATTTT. Residues: CATSRERGLAGFTDTQYF.

This rearrangement joins TRBV6-5 to TRBJ1-6, with TRBD1 matching over 8 bases. Germline V gene lookup returns CDR1 MNHEY and CDR2 SVGAGI. The CDR3 covers 15 residues. V shed 6 bases and J 9 bases; nucleotides not matched to a gene: 10. DNA for the CDR3: TGTGCCAGCAGCCGCCGGGACAGGTTATCTTCACCCCTCCACTTT. This encodes CASSRRDRLSSPLHF.

The rearrangement joins TRBV6-6 to TRBJ2-7; no reliable D call. The CDR3 runs 13 residues. Germline V gene data show CDR1 as MNHNY and CDR2 as SVGAGI (reference sequence). The germline V and J ends were trimmed by 2 bases and 0 bases, with 5 bases remaining between them. The CDR3 sequence: CASSYASSYEQYF. The CDR3 coding sequence is TGTGCCAGCAGTTACGCGAGCTCCTACGAGCAGTACTTC.

This clone was counted a few times. The CDR3 protein is CASSAQGAGNSPLHF. The CDR3 bases are TGCGCCAGCAGCGCACAGGGGGCTGGGAATTCACCCCTCCACTTT. This chain uses TRBV5-1 with TRBJ1-6; 9 bases line up with TRBD1. With V trimmed by 4 bases and J by 7 bases, 6 bases remained unmatched. The germline V gene has CDR1 SGHRS and CDR2 YFSETQ. The CDR3 runs 15 residues.

The genes are TRBV13 and TRBJ1-2; tentatively, D is TRBD1 (6 bases). The CDR3 extends over 14 amino acids. In germline, CDR1 is PRHDT, CDR2 FYEKMQ (reference sequence). Trimming cost V 5 bases and J 6 bases, with 16 bases left between them. Here the CDR3 reads CASSPKTGIDGYTF. For the CDR3, the DNA is TGTGCCAGCAGCCCCAAGACAGGTATTGATGGCTACACCTTC.

The V call is TRBV19, the J call TRBJ2-2; TRBD1 aligns across 8 bases. This CDR3 comprises 16 residues. The V gene's germline CDR1 is LNHDA and CDR2 SQIVND (reference sequence). The V gene end was trimmed by 1 base and the J gene end by 5 bases; junction bases not matched to a gene: 6. CDR3 amino acids: CASSIGRTGRTGELFF. CDR3 coding DNA: TGTGCCAGTAGTATAGGCCGGACAGGGAGGACCGGGGAGCTGTTTTTT. Complete variable domain (other parts from reference TRBV19 and TRBJ2-2): DGGITQSPKYLFRKEGQNVTLSCEQNLNHDAMYWYRQDPGQGLRLIYYSQIVNDFQKGDIAEGYSVSREKKESFPLTVTSAQKNPTAFYLCASSIGRTGRTGELFFGEGSRLTVL.

The V gene is TRBV30, the J gene TRBJ1-5, with unresolved D. With 0 bases removed from V and 0 bases from J, the gap between germline ends came to 6 bases. Germline loops: CDR1 GTSNPN, CDR2 SVGIG (reference sequence). CDR3 size: 14 residues. CDR3 in amino acids: CAWSVGSSNQPQHF. CDR3 sequence (DNA): TGTGCCTGGAGTGTCGGCAGTAGCAATCAGCCCCAGCATTTT. The variable domain in full, with the rest retrieved from reference TRBV30 and TRBJ1-5, is SQTIHQWPATLVQPVGSPLSLECTVEGTSNPNLYWYRQAAGRGLQLLFYSVGIGQISSEVPQNLSASRPQDRQFILSSKKLLLSDSGFYLCAWSVGSSNQPQHFGDGTRLSIL.

The chain has TRBV15 and TRBJ1-6, with D unclear. V lost 0 bases to trimming and J lost 8 bases, with 5 bases between them. Germline-derived CDR1 and CDR2 are LNHNV and YYDKDF (reference sequence). The CDR3 runs 13 residues. The CDR3 loop is CATSRDSDSPLHF. CDR3 nucleotide sequence: TGTGCCACCAGCAGAGATAGTGATTCACCCCTCCACTTT.